The 24 T cell receptor beta chains listed next were all sequenced from one sample in a study of cytomegalovirus exposure and HLA in healthy donors (dated by TCRdb to 2017 to 2019). The library was obtained by the immunoSEQ multiplex PCR assay. The clones in this table, taken by TCRdb from immuneACCESS, are in-frame only. Not every clone is retained; where verified, under half of the shortfall comes from an unresolved V gene, and the cause of the rest is unknown. The sample table contains 250,000 to 400,000 clones; only one count was recorded for approximately 91% of them. The top ten hold around 1% of the sample. Sequencing was done on a sample of PBMCs. These receptors all stem from a man aged 25 to 45 in good health and CMV-seronegative.

The chain employs TRBV13 and TRBJ1-1; a weak D match, TRBD1 (5 bases). V was pared by 3 bases and J by 6 bases, with 8 bases between. The CDR3 has 12 amino acids. Germline V CDR1 and CDR2: PRHDT, FYEKMQ (reference sequence). The CDR3 is CASSLGDSEAFF. The DNA of the CDR3 is TGTGCCAGCAGCTTGGGGGACTCTGAAGCTTTCTTT.

The V and J genes are TRBV11-2 and TRBJ2-5, with D maybe TRBD1 (6 bases). Germline CDR1 and CDR2: SGHAT and FQNNGV. The V and J ends lost 4 bases and 5 bases respectively, with 14 bases between them. The CDR3 loop spans 14 amino acids. This chain's CDR3 is CASSSQRGFETQYF. DNA for the CDR3: TGTGCCAGCAGCTCTCAGAGGGGGTTCGAGACCCAGTACTTC.

The count of this clone is one. The chain links TRBV6-1 to TRBJ2-3; D possibly corresponds to TRBD1 (5 bases). Germline V gene sequence: CDR1 MNHNS, CDR2 SASEGT. The CDR3 consists of 10 residues. The V end lost 7 bases, the J end lost 6 bases, and 5 bases lay between the germline ends. This chain's CDR3 is CASNRDTQYF. CDR3 coding DNA: TGTGCCAGCAACAGGGATACGCAGTATTTT.

V is TRBV6-5 and J is TRBJ1-1; D gene unclear. Germline-derived CDR1 and CDR2 are MNHEY and SVGAGI. V gave up 7 bases and J gave up 0 bases, with 12 bases separating them. This CDR3 has 14 residues. The CDR3 protein is CASTGRTLNTEAFF. The CDR3 coding sequence is TGTGCCAGCACAGGCAGAACCTTGAACACTGAAGCTTTCTTT.

This clone came up once. The V call is TRBV27, the J call TRBJ2-1; 13 bases agree with TRBD2. Germline-derived CDR1 and CDR2 are MNHEY and SMNVEV (reference sequence). After removal of 6 bases from V and 0 bases from J, the junction contained 14 bases not matched to a gene. There are 20 residues in the CDR3. The CDR3 nucleotides read TGTGCCAGCAGGACTCCGGGACTAGCGGGGTTTTTGAGCTCCTACAATGAGCAGTTCTTC. It codes for CASRTPGLAGFLSSYNEQFF.

This chain links TRBV18 with TRBJ1-2; 8 bases agree with TRBD1. Per the germline V gene, CDR1 is KGHSH and CDR2 is LQKENI. There are 15 residues in the CDR3. V lost 0 bases to trimming and J lost 8 bases; unmatched junction nucleotides: 8. CDR3 nucleotides: TGTGCCAGCTCACCACCCAACACAGGGGGTGGAGGCTACACCTTC. Translating gives CASSPPNTGGGGYTF.

Here the CDR3 reads CASSLTGNYEQYF. CDR3 DNA sequence: TGCGCCAGCAGCCTGACGGGGAACTACGAGCAGTACTTC. The chain links TRBV5-1 to TRBJ2-7; D perhaps matches TRBD2 (5 bases). Germline V CDR1 and CDR2: SGHRS, YFSETQ. This CDR3 has 13 amino acids. Trimming stripped 4 bases from V and 3 bases from J, with 11 bases between.

Only one count was recorded for this clone. This rearrangement joins TRBV19 to TRBJ1-1, with 8 bases aligning to TRBD1. Germline CDR1 is LNHDA and CDR2 is SQIVND (reference sequence). V shed 6 bases, J shed 3 bases, and the junction held 12 bases outside the gene matches. The CDR3 is 16 amino acids. The CDR3, as DNA: TGTGCCAGTAGGCTCGACAGGGGTCTATCGTACACTGAAGCTTTCTTT. Protein: CASRLDRGLSYTEAFF.

This clone was seen once. The chain is built from TRBV9 and TRBJ1-5; tentative D call: TRBD1 (5 bases). The CDR3 length is 15 residues. V dropped 5 bases and J dropped 6 bases, with 18 bases sitting between them. The germline CDR1 and CDR2 sequences are SGDLS and YYNGEE. The CDR3 reads CASSGGEVSGQPQHF. The CDR3 nucleotides are TGTGCCAGCAGTGGGGGGGAGGTTTCGGGTCAGCCCCAGCATTTT.

V usage is TRBV10-3 and J usage is TRBJ2-5, with 10 nucleotides matching TRBD2. Germline V gene data show CDR1 as ENHRY and CDR2 as SYGVKD. Unmatched junction bases numbered 6, after V lost 8 bases and J lost 3 bases. The CDR3 is made up of 14 amino acids. CDR3: CAIGASGGKETQYF. In nucleotides, the CDR3 is TGTGCCATCGGGGCTAGCGGGGGCAAAGAGACCCAGTACTTC.

This clone was seen a few times. The V call is TRBV4-1, the J call TRBJ1-6, with 8 nucleotides matching TRBD1. The length of the CDR3 is 16 residues. The V and J ends lost 2 bases and 7 bases, in that order; junction bases with no gene match: 7. Germline V gives CDR1 MGHRA, CDR2 YSYEKL. CDR3 nucleotide sequence: TGCGCCAGCAGCCAATCCCAGGACAGGGCAAATTCACCCCTCCACTTT. Translated: CASSQSQDRANSPLHF.

The rearrangement links TRBV19 to TRBJ1-1; the D gene is possibly TRBD1 (6 bases). Germline values: CDR1 LNHDA, CDR2 SQIVND (reference sequence). V shed 5 bases and J shed 1 base, with 14 bases lying between them. The CDR3 extends over 15 amino acids. In DNA form, the CDR3 reads TGTGCCAGTAGTGGGATACAGGGACGGAACACTGAAGCTTTCTTT. Amino acids: CASSGIQGRNTEAFF.

V usage is TRBV2 and J usage is TRBJ1-5; no clear D. Germline V CDR1 and CDR2: SNHLY, FYNNEI. The CDR3 is 16 residues long. V lost 2 bases to trimming and J lost 9 bases, with 20 bases between them. The CDR3 spells CASSEIRRQEGGPQHF. The DNA of the CDR3 is TGTGCCAGCAGTGAAATTCGACGGCAGGAGGGTGGGCCCCAGCATTTT.

V is TRBV6-1 and J is TRBJ2-2; no clear D. Between the trimmed V and J ends, which lost 7 bases and 4 bases, there was a span of 13 bases. The germline V gene encodes CDR1 MNHNS and CDR2 SASEGT. CDR3 size: 14 residues. CDR3 in amino acids: CASTGYSRTGELFF. For the CDR3, the DNA is TGTGCCAGCACTGGCTACAGCCGCACCGGGGAGCTGTTTTTT.

The genes are TRBV7-9 and TRBJ1-2; the D is unclear. CDR3 length equals 15 residues. Germline V CDR1 and CDR2: SEHNR, FQNEAQ (reference sequence). V was trimmed by 2 bases and J by 3 bases, leaving 13 bases between them. The CDR3 sequence: CASSLPLQTHYGYTF. The CDR3 region has the DNA TGTGCCAGCAGCTTACCGCTCCAGACACACTATGGCTACACCTTC.

This sequence joins TRBV6-1 and TRBJ1-4; 7 bases are shared with TRBD1. Trimming cost V 1 base and J 0 bases; bases outside gene matches: 8. Germline V gene data show CDR1 as MNHNS and CDR2 as SASEGT. The CDR3 is 18 residues long. CDR3 bases: TGTGCCAGCAGTGAAGGATTTTGGACAGGACCAACTAATGAAAAACTGTTTTTT. This encodes CASSEGFWTGPTNEKLFF.

This clone came up a few times. J is TRBJ1-1 and V is TRBV5-1; 8 positions match TRBD1. J was trimmed by 7 bases and V by 4 bases; bases with no gene match: 12. The CDR3 covers 15 residues. Germline V gene data show CDR1 as SGHRS and CDR2 as YFSETQ. In DNA, the CDR3 is TGCGCCAGCAGCGCGGAGACAGGGGTTGGGAATGAAGCTTTCTTT. Its translation is CASSAETGVGNEAFF.

The chain carries TRBV18 and TRBJ2-7; a possible D gene is TRBD1 (5 bases). CDR1 and CDR2 from the germline V gene are KGHSH and LQKENI. This CDR3 spans 13 amino acids. Trimming shortened V by 3 bases and J by 4 bases, and 10 bases separated the two germline ends. This chain's CDR3 is CASSPLDSYEQYF. CDR3 nucleotides: TGTGCCAGCTCACCCTTAGACAGTTACGAGCAGTACTTC.

A single count supports this clone. V is TRBV14 and J is TRBJ1-3; unclear D gene. CDR3 size: 13 residues. The V gene lost 8 bases and the J gene lost 0 bases, with 8 bases spanning the gap. CDR1 SGHDN and CDR2 FVKESK come from the germline V gene. The CDR3, as DNA: TGTGCCAGCCGGTTTAGCTCTGGAAACACCATATATTTT. Its protein is CASRFSSGNTIYF.

The chain recombines TRBV4-3 with TRBJ1-2, with 7 bases matching TRBD1. Germline CDR1 and CDR2: LGHNA and YSLEER. CDR3 length: 15 residues. The V segment lost 4 bases and the J segment 1 base; nucleotides outside the gene matches: 6. CDR3 sequence reads: CASSRDREFNYGYTF. CDR3 nucleotide sequence: TGCGCCAGCAGCCGAGACAGGGAATTTAACTATGGCTACACCTTC.

The CDR3 protein is CASSSRTGKGEKLFF. CDR3 in DNA: TGTGCCAGCAGCTCGAGGACAGGGAAGGGAGAAAAACTGTTTTTT. The V and J genes are TRBV7-2 and TRBJ1-4; 8 bases map to TRBD1. Looked up from germline, CDR1 is SGHTA and CDR2 is FQGNSA. The CDR3 totals 15 residues. J gave up 8 bases and V 4 bases, and 9 bases lay outside the gene matches. The full variable domain, in which reference TRBV7-2 and TRBJ1-4 provide the parts outside the CDR3, is GAGVSQSPSNKVTEKGKDVELRCDPISGHTALYWYRQSLGQGLEFLIYFQGNSAPDKSGLPSDRFSAERTGGSVSTLTIQRTQQEDSAVYLCASSSRTGKGEKLFFGSGTQLSVL.

The chain employs TRBV6-1 and TRBJ2-1; possible D gene TRBD1, 5 bases. CDR3 length equals 16 residues. Germline CDR1 is MNHNS and CDR2 is SASEGT. The V and J ends lost 2 bases and 5 bases respectively, with 16 bases between them. CDR3 in DNA: TGTGCCAGCAGTGAACTCAGGGATCTCCCTGACAATGAGCAGTTCTTC. Its protein is CASSELRDLPDNEQFF.

CDR3 sequence: CASSPGHTNTEAFF. The CDR3 DNA reads TGTGCCAGCTCACCGGGACACACGAACACTGAAGCTTTCTTT. The chain links TRBV18 to TRBJ1-1; maybe TRBD1 (6 bases). CDR3 length equals 14 residues. The V end lost 3 bases, the J end lost 1 base, and 9 bases lay between the germline ends. Germline CDR1 KGHSH, CDR2 LQKENI.

This chain links TRBV4-1 with TRBJ1-4; D gene uncertain. Trimming removed 1 base at V and 10 bases at J, with 16 bases between. The CDR3 covers 15 residues. The germline V gene has CDR1 MGHRA and CDR2 YSYEKL. CDR3 coding DNA: TGCGCCAGCAGCCAAGCGGGTCAAGAGACCGGAAAACTGTTTTTT. This codes for CASSQAGQETGKLFF.